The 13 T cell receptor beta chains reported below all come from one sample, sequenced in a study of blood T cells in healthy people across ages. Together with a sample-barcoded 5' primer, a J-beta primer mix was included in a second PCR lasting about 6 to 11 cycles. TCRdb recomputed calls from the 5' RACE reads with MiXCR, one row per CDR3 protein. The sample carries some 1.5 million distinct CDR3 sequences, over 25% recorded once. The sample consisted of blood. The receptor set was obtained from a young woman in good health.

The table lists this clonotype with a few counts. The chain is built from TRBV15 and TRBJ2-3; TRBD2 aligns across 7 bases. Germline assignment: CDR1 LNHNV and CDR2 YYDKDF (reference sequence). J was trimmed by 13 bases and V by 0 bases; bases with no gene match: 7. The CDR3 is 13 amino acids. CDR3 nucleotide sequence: TGTGCCACCAGCAGAGATAACGCGGGAGTTAAGTATTTT. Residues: CATSRDNAGVKYF.

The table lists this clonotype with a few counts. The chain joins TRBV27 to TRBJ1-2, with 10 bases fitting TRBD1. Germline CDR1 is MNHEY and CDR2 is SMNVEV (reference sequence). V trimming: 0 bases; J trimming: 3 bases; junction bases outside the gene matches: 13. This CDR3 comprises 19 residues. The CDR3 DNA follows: TGTGCCAGCAGTTTATCCTTCCGCGACAGGGGGCGGTATGACTATGGCTACACCTTC. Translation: CASSLSFRDRGRYDYGYTF.

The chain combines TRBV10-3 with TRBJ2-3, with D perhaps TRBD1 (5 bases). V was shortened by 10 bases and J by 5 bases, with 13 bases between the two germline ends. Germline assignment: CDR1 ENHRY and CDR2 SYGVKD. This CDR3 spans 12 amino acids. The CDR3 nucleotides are TGTGCCACGACCCCAGGGCAAGATACGCAGTATTTT. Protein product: CATTPGQDTQYF.

This chain's CDR3 is CASSVDNSGGAYEQYF. The CDR3 region has the DNA TGTGCCAGCAGCGTAGATAACAGCGGGGGGGCATATGAGCAGTACTTC. V gene TRBV9 combines with J gene TRBJ2-5; TRBD2 agrees at 10 bases. Germline lookup yields CDR1 SGDLS and CDR2 YYNGEE. J was trimmed by 11 bases and V by 0 bases; bases with no gene match: 13. This CDR3 has 16 residues.

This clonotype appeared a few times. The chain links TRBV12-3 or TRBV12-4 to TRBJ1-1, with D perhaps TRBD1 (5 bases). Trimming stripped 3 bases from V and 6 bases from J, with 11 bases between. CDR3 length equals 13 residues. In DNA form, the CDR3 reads TGTGCCAGCAGTTTTGGGGACGGTTCTGAAGCTTTCTTT. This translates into CASSFGDGSEAFF.

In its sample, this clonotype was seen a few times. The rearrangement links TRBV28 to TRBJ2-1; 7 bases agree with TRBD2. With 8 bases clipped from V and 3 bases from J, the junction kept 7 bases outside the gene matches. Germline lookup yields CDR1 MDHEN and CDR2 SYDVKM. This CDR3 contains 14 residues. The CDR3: CASQLRDYYNEQFF. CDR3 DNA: TGTGCCAGCCAACTCCGGGACTACTACAATGAGCAGTTCTTC. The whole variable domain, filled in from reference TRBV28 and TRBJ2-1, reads DVKVTQSSRYLVKRTGEKVFLECVQDMDHENMFWYRQDPGLGLRLIYFSYDVKMKEKGDIPEGYSVSREKKERFSLILESASTNQTSMYLCASQLRDYYNEQFFGPGTRLTVL.

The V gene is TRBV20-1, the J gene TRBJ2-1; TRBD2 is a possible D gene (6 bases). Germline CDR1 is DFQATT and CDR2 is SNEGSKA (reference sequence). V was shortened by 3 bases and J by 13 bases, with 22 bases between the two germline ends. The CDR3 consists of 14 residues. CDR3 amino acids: CSASSGTHEETQFF. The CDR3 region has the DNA TGCAGTGCTAGTAGTGGGACTCATGAAGAGACCCAGTTCTTC.

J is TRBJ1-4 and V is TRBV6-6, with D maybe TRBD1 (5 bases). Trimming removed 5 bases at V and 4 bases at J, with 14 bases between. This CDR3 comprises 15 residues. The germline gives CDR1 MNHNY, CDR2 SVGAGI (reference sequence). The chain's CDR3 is CASSHVAGNNEKLFF. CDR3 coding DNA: TGTGCCAGCAGTCACGTGGCAGGGAATAATGAAAAACTGTTTTTT.

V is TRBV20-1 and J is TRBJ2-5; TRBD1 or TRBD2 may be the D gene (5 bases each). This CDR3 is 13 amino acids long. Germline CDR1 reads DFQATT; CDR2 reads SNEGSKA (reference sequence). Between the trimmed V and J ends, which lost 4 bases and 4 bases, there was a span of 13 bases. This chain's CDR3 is CSATGAGTETQYF. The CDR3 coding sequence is TGCAGTGCTACTGGGGCGGGTACAGAGACCCAGTACTTC.

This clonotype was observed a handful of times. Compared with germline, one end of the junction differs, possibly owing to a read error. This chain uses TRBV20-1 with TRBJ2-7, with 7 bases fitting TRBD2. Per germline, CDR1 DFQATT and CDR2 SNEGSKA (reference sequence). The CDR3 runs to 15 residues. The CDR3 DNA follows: TGCGGTGCTAGACCCCGACTGGGGGGGACCTACGAGCAGTACTTC. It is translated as CGARPRLGGTYEQYF.

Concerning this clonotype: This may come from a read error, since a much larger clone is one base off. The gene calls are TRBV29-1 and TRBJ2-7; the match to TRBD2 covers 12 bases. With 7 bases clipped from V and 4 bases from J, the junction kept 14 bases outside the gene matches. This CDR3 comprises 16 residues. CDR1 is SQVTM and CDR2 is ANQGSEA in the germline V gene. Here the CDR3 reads CSAGGGLAGGSYEQYF. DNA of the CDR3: TGCAGCGCCGGAGGGGGGCTAGCGGGAGGGAGTTACGAGCAGTACTTC.

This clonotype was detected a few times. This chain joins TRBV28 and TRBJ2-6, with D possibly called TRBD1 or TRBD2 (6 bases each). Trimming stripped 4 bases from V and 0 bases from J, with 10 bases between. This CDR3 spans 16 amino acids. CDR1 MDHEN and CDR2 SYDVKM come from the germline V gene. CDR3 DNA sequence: TGTGCCAGCAGTTCGGGGGCCCTCTCTGGGGCCAACGTCCTGACTTTC. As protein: CASSSGALSGANVLTF.

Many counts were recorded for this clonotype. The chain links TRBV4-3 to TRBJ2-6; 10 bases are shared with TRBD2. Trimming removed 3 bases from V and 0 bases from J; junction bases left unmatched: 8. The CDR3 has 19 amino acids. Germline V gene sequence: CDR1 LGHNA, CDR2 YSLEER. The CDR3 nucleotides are TGCGCCAGCAGCCAGGGGGCTAGCGGGAGAGTCTCTGGGGCCAACGTCCTGACTTTC. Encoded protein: CASSQGASGRVSGANVLTF.